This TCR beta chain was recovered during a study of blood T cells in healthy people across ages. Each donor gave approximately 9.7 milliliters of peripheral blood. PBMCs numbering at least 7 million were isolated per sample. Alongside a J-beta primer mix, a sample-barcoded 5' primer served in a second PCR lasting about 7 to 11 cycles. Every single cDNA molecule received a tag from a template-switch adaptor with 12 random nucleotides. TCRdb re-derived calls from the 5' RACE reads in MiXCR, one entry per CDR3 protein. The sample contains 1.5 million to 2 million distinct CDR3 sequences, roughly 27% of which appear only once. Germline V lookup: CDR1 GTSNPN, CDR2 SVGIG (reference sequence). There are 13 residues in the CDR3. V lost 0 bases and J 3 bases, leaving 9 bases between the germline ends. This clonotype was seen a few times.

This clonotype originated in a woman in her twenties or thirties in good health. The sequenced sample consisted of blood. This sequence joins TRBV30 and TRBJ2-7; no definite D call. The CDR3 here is CAWSVGLGYEQYF. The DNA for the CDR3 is TGTGCCTGGAGTGTTGGCTTAGGCTACGAGCAGTACTTC.